This TCR beta chain was obtained from a study of cytomegalovirus exposure and HLA in healthy donors. In the study overall: Some 180 million T cells yielded 90 million to 130 million unique TCR beta sequences in earlier analysis.

In the PCR, 60 Vbeta and 13 Jbeta primers were used. Produced via immunoSEQ multiplex PCR; TCRdb's table is partial and in-frame only. The sample has about 110,000 clones, 55% to 65% seen once. Findings of the study overall: Solely CMV serostatus was available to characterize immune exposure. Researchers catalogued under 200 TCR beta chains as cytomegalovirus-associated.

The CDR3 extends over 15 amino acids. V shed 3 bases and J shed 0 bases, with 11 bases lying between them. CDR1 is KGHSY, CDR2 FQNENV, per germline. Of note for this clone: No antigen is known for it.

Healthy bone marrow donors supplied every sample. The clonotype comes from a woman aged 30 to 39 in good health and CMV-seronegative. The chain employs TRBV16 and TRBJ1-1; TRBD1 might be the D (6 bases). Input material: PBMCs. The CDR3 nucleotides are TGTGCCAGCAGCCACCAGACAGGTCTGAACACTGAAGCTTTCTTT. Translated, it gives CASSHQTGLNTEAFF. Based on the CDR3 plus reference TRBV16 and TRBJ1-1, the full variable domain is GEEVAQTPKHLVRGEGQKAKLYCAPIKGHSYVFWYQQVLKNEFKFLISFQNENVFDETGMPKERFSAKCLPNSPCSLEIQATKLEDSAVYFCASSHQTGLNTEAFFGQGTRLTVV.